This T cell receptor (beta chain) was sequenced in a study of Ad26.COV2.S vaccination and SARS-CoV-2 variants. Overall study context: The donor was enrolled in the Ad26.COV2.S arm of the COV1001 trial. Participants got Ad26.COV2.S intramuscularly, once or twice 56 days apart.

This clone came up a few times. Germline V gene sequence: CDR1 KGHDR, CDR2 SFDVKD. V trimming: 1 base; J trimming: 5 bases; junction bases outside the gene matches: 1. This CDR3 is built from 13 residues. Assay: immunoSEQ multiplex PCR; the TCRdb copy retains only in-frame clones and omits some. The sample contains hundreds of thousands of clones, more than 85% of which appear only once. Treatment indicated: over 15 received Ad26.COV2.S at low or high dose, single or two shots; roughly five received placebo; per-sample allocation not given. Sampling was done on day 63 after the first vaccine or placebo injection.

The sample consisted of peripheral blood, taken in a trial of Ad26.COV2.S vaccine versus placebo. The source of this sequence is a person between 18 and 60 years old who received the Ad26.COV2.S COVID-19 vaccine or a placebo. This chain uses TRBV24-1 with TRBJ2-7, with 7 positions matching TRBD1. The CDR3 DNA reads TGTGCCACCAGTGATTTTGACAGGGACGAGCAGTACTTC. Protein sequence: CATSDFDRDEQYF.